This T cell receptor (beta chain) was found in a study of shared clonotypes between healthy human individuals. Here immunoSEQ multiplex PCR was the method, and the copy in TCRdb shows in-frame clones only, minus some. The sample gives 470,000 or so clones, 65% to 85% of which show up once; roughly 13% is in the top ten. Trimming cost V 2 bases and J 5 bases, with 9 bases left between them. The CDR3 runs 13 residues. From germline, CDR1 is SGHTA and CDR2 FQGNSA. This clone was counted many times. Sequencing was carried out using PBMCs. The receptor was isolated from a woman in her 40s in good health. Some clones in this sample may be carry-over from other donors' samples. The chain is built from TRBV7-2 and TRBJ2-5; no definite D call. This chain's CDR3 is CASSLNRLETQYF. The CDR3 DNA sequence: TGTGCCAGCAGCTTAAATAGGTTGGAGACCCAGTACTTC.